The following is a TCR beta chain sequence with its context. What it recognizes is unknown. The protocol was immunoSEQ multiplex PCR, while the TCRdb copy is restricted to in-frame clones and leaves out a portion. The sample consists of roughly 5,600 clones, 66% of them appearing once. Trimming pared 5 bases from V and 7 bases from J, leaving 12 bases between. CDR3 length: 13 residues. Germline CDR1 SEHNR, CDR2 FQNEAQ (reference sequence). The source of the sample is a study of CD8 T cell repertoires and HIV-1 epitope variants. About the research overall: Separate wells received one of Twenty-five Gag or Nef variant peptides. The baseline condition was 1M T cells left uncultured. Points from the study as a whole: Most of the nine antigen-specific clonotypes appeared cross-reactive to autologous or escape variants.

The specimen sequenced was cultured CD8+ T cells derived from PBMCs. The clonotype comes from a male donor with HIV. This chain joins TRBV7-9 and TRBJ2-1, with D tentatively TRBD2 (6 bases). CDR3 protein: CASSHGTENEQFF. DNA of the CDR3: TGTGCCAGCAGCCACGGGACTGAGAATGAGCAGTTCTTC.